The 17 T cell receptor beta chains in this list originate from one sample, sequenced in a study of PD-1 blockade in classical Hodgkin lymphoma. Patients all relapsed after autologous stem cell transplantation, and there was variation in brentuximab vedotin exposure. Assay used: immunoSEQ multiplex PCR; TCRdb lists only in-frame clones, some missing. This sample has some 43,000 clones, with 70% to 90% found just once. The sequencing here drew on peripheral blood mononuclear cells (PBMCs), taken before the second cycle of nivolumab. These TCRs come from a human donor with classical Hodgkin lymphoma.

V and J are TRBV18 and TRBJ1-4; no clear D. There are 14 residues in the CDR3. Deletions cut 4 bases from V and 0 bases from J, with 6 bases between. Germline assignment: CDR1 KGHSH and CDR2 LQKENI. CDR3 DNA: TGTGCCAGCTCACAACAGACAACTAATGAAAAACTGTTTTTT. This gives the protein CASSQQTTNEKLFF. The variable domain in full, completed from reference TRBV18 and TRBJ1-4, reads NAGVMQNPRHLVRRRGQEARLRCSPMKGHSHVYWYRQLPEEGLKFMVYLQKENIIDESGMPKERFSAEFPKEGPSILRIQQVVRGDSAAYFCASSQQTTNEKLFFGSGTQLSVL.

The V and J genes are TRBV6-1 and TRBJ2-3; 11 nucleotides align to TRBD2. V was pared by 4 bases and J by 4 bases, with 7 bases of the junction left unmatched. The CDR3 contains 16 residues. Germline V gene lookup returns CDR1 MNHNS and CDR2 SASEGT. As DNA, the CDR3 is TGTGCCAGCAGTGGAGGTAGCGGGGGGGGGTCAGATACGCAGTATTTT. Protein product: CASSGGSGGGSDTQYF.

The genes are TRBV6-1 and TRBJ1-5; D remains unclear. The V and J ends lost 6 bases and 1 base respectively, with 4 bases between them. The V gene's germline CDR1 is MNHNS and CDR2 SASEGT. The CDR3 is 12 residues long. The chain's CDR3 is CASRDSNQPQHF. The CDR3 DNA reads as TGTGCCAGCAGGGACAGCAATCAGCCCCAGCATTTT.

The V gene is TRBV5-1, the J gene TRBJ2-1; a possible D gene is TRBD1 (5 bases). CDR3 size: 15 residues. V shed 4 bases and J shed 1 base, with 12 bases lying between them. The germline V gene has CDR1 SGHRS and CDR2 YFSETQ. The CDR3 here is CASSRVGQSYNEQFF. The DNA of the CDR3 is TGCGCCAGCAGCCGAGTCGGACAATCCTACAATGAGCAGTTCTTC.

This clone showed up just a few times. The chain has TRBV2 and TRBJ2-7; 10 nucleotides align to TRBD1. Germline-derived CDR1 and CDR2 are SNHLY and FYNNEI. The CDR3 extends over 14 amino acids. V was pared by 6 bases and J by 3 bases, with 5 bases of the junction left unmatched. CDR3 residues: CASRTGTGDYEQYF. In nucleotides, the CDR3 is TGTGCCAGCAGGACCGGGACAGGGGACTACGAGCAGTACTTC. The full variable domain, rest sourced from reference TRBV2 and TRBJ2-7, is EPEVTQTPSHQVTQMGQEVILRCVPISNHLYFYWYRQILGQKVEFLVSFYNNEISEKSEIFDDQFSVERPDGSNFTLKIRSTKLEDSAMYFCASRTGTGDYEQYFGPGTRLTVT.

This sequence joins TRBV4-1 and TRBJ2-1; 9 nucleotides agree with TRBD2. Germline V gives CDR1 MGHRA, CDR2 YSYEKL. The CDR3 totals 15 residues. V gave up 1 base and J gave up 4 bases; unmatched junction bases: 2. CDR3 nucleotide sequence: TGCGCCAGCAGCCAAGGGCGGGGGGGTTACAATGAGCAGTTCTTC. Its translation is CASSQGRGGYNEQFF.

V is TRBV9 and J is TRBJ2-1; the match to TRBD2 covers 10 bases. V was pared by 2 bases and J by 8 bases, with 7 bases of the junction left unmatched. The CDR3 has 15 residues. Germline CDR1 is SGDLS and CDR2 is YYNGEE. CDR3: CASSVSGGVLYEQFF. The CDR3 DNA follows: TGTGCCAGCAGCGTGAGCGGGGGGGTACTGTATGAGCAGTTCTTC.

The J gene is TRBJ2-5, the V gene TRBV7-9; 7 nucleotides agree with TRBD2. The CDR3 is 16 residues long. The J segment lost 1 base and the V segment lost 2 bases, leaving 7 bases of the junction unmatched. Germline loops: CDR1 SEHNR, CDR2 FQNEAQ (reference sequence). For the CDR3, the DNA is TGTGCCAGCAGCTTAATGGGGGGGTCACCCCAAGAGACCCAGTACTTC. Translating gives CASSLMGGSPQETQYF.

The rearrangement uses TRBV2 and TRBJ2-3; 7 bases are a match to TRBD1. From germline, CDR1 is SNHLY and CDR2 FYNNEI. The CDR3 has 15 amino acids. V dropped 4 bases and J dropped 2; count of bases not matched to a gene: 6. For the CDR3, the DNA is TGTGCCAGCAGTGCTGAGGGGGCTAACACAGATACGCAGTATTTT. This gives the protein CASSAEGANTDTQYF.

J is TRBJ1-5 and V is TRBV27; D is uncertain. Trimming left V 3 bases short and J 1 base short, with 13 bases between. Germline V CDR1 and CDR2: MNHEY, SMNVEV (reference sequence). There are 16 residues in the CDR3. CDR3 sequence: CASSFRGRLSNQPQHF. CDR3 DNA sequence: TGTGCCAGCAGTTTCCGCGGAAGGCTCAGCAATCAGCCCCAGCATTTT.

The V and J genes are TRBV2 and TRBJ2-5; D gene unclear. V shed 10 bases and J shed 2 bases, with 14 bases lying between them. The length of the CDR3 is 13 residues. Germline lookup yields CDR1 SNHLY and CDR2 FYNNEI. The CDR3 DNA sequence: TGTGCCAAAAAGGGCACCGATCAAGAGACCCAGTACTTC. Translation gives CAKKGTDQETQYF.

This sequence joins TRBV29-1 and TRBJ1-2, with 8 bases matching TRBD1. The CDR3 length is 18 residues. The trim removed 3 bases at V and 5 bases at J, leaving 20 bases unmatched. Germline V lookup: CDR1 SQVTM, CDR2 ANQGSEA. Written as DNA, the CDR3 is TGCAGCGTTGATACACGACAGAGCGGGGCGACAGGGGAGTATGGCTACACCTTC. It codes for CSVDTRQSGATGEYGYTF.

The CDR3 DNA sequence: TGTGCCAGCAGCCCCCGGGCCCCCTACGAGCAGTACTTC. Its translation: CASSPRAPYEQYF. The chain joins TRBV6-4 to TRBJ2-7; D uncertain. The V end lost 6 bases, the J end lost 2 bases, and 11 bases lay between the germline ends. This CDR3 is 13 amino acids long. Germline V gene sequence: CDR1 MRHNA, CDR2 SNTAGT.

The chain has TRBV28 and TRBJ2-7, with D possibly called TRBD1 or TRBD2 (5 bases each). Germline assignment: CDR1 MDHEN and CDR2 SYDVKM. Trimming shortened V by 6 bases and J by 1 base, and 13 bases separated the two germline ends. The CDR3 consists of 14 residues. CDR3 DNA: TGTGCCAGCAGCTTTCAGGGCGGGTCCTACGAGCAGTACTTC. Protein: CASSFQGGSYEQYF. Filled out from reference TRBV28 and TRBJ2-7, the complete variable domain reads DVKVTQSSRYLVKRTGEKVFLECVQDMDHENMFWYRQDPGLGLRLIYFSYDVKMKEKGDIPEGYSVSREKKERFSLILESASTNQTSMYLCASSFQGGSYEQYFGPGTRLTVT.

V is TRBV11-2 and J is TRBJ2-5; the match to TRBD1 covers 9 bases. The CDR3 extends over 14 amino acids. Losses at the gene ends were 3 bases for V and 5 bases for J; bases not matched to a gene: 4. The germline V gene encodes CDR1 SGHAT and CDR2 FQNNGV. The CDR3 protein is CASSLGQGDETQYF. CDR3 sequence (DNA): TGTGCCAGCAGCTTGGGACAGGGTGATGAGACCCAGTACTTC.

This clone was seen a handful of times. DNA of the CDR3: TGCGCCAGCAGCTTGCTTCAGCGGGGGGGAGTGGAGTTCTTC. This sequence encodes CASSLLQRGGVEFF. The chain joins TRBV5-1 to TRBJ2-1; 10 positions agree with TRBD2. V lost 1 base and J lost 14; bases outside the gene matches: 9. The germline V gene encodes CDR1 SGHRS and CDR2 YFSETQ. The CDR3 runs to 14 residues.

This clone was seen once. V gene TRBV19 combines with J gene TRBJ2-5; 10 bases align to TRBD2. The CDR3 extends over 13 amino acids. Germline V gene lookup returns CDR1 LNHDA and CDR2 SQIVND (reference sequence). After removal of 6 bases from V and 5 bases from J, the junction contained 3 bases not matched to a gene. In DNA, the CDR3 is TGTGCCAGTAGCCTAGCGGGGGTGGAGACCCAGTACTTC. It encodes CASSLAGVETQYF.